This is a list of T cell receptor beta chains from one sample in a study of cytomegalovirus exposure and HLA in healthy donors. Only in-frame clones appear in the TCRdb table, and some are missing; sequencing was by immunoSEQ multiplex PCR. The sample shows about 150,000 clones, approximately 69% of them seen only once. Sequencing used PBMCs. The receptors shown here come from a young man in good health and CMV-seronegative. Each CDR3 is given with its conserved first and last residue. D genes are given only for firm matches. Clone size is not always given. Where it is, it says once, few, many or a class for expanded clones.

v_call	j_call	clone_size	d_call	cdr3_aa	cdr3_nt
TRBV6-6	TRBJ1-2	-	TRBD1	CASSLEHRGGGYGYTF	TGTGCCAGCAGTCTAGAACACAGGGGCGGCGGCTATGGCTACACCTTC
TRBV5-1	TRBJ2-7	-	TRBD2	CASSSDLAGAAGYEQYF	TGCGCCAGCAGCTCAGATCTAGCGGGGGCGGCAGGCTACGAGCAGTACTTC
TRBV9	TRBJ2-5	once	-	CASSVVGGQETQYF	TGTGCCAGCAGCGTAGTAGGGGGCCAAGAGACCCAGTACTTC
TRBV7-8	TRBJ1-1	-	-	CASSLQGAPRGFFF	TGTGCCAGCAGCTTACAGGGCGCCCCACGCGGCTTTTTCTTT
TRBV28	TRBJ2-7	few	-	CASSSGAYEQYF	TGTGCCAGCAGCTCGGGGGCCTACGAGCAGTACTTC
TRBV6-1	TRBJ2-2	-	-	CASSESGGKFTGELFF	TGTGCCAGCAGTGAAAGTGGCGGGAAGTTCACCGGGGAGCTGTTTTTT
TRBV6-6	TRBJ2-2	-	TRBD2	CATKRGSTGELFF	TGTGCCACCAAGCGGGGTAGCACCGGGGAGCTGTTTTTT
TRBV7-2	TRBJ1-6	once	TRBD1	CASRGTGGAYNSPLHF	TGTGCCAGCAGAGGGACAGGGGGCGCTTATAATTCACCCCTCCACTTT
TRBV7-9	TRBJ2-7	few	-	CASSLTGNSYEQYF	TGTGCCAGCAGCTTAACAGGGAACTCCTACGAGCAGTACTTC
TRBV28	TRBJ1-1	-	-	CASSLRGGGINTEAFF	TGTGCCAGCAGTTTGAGGGGAGGGGGGATAAACACTGAAGCTTTCTTT
TRBV19	TRBJ1-4	-	-	CAAGQGRPNEKLFF	TGTGCCGCGGGGCAGGGAAGACCTAATGAAAAACTGTTTTTT
TRBV7-2	TRBJ2-5	few	TRBD2	CASSLKRGGLGTQYF	TGTGCCAGCAGCTTAAAGCGGGGGGGCCTTGGGACCCAGTACTTC
TRBV30	TRBJ1-1	few	TRBD1	CAWSVGTGFPTEAFF	TGTGCCTGGAGTGTCGGGACAGGATTCCCCACTGAAGCTTTCTTT
TRBV19	TRBJ2-7	once	TRBD1	CASSARDRISYEQYF	TGTGCCAGTAGTGCCCGGGACAGGATCTCCTACGAGCAGTACTTC
TRBV28	TRBJ2-7	-	-	CASSLGGPGSGEQYF	TGTGCCAGCAGTTTGGGGGGACCCGGATCCGGCGAGCAGTACTTC
TRBV4-3	TRBJ2-5	-	TRBD1	CASSRDLTGGEETQYF	TGCGCCAGCAGCCGGGATCTGACAGGGGGAGAAGAGACCCAGTACTTC
TRBV4-3	TRBJ2-1	-	TRBD1	CASSQEGTDYNEQFF	TGCGCCAGCAGCCAAGAGGGGACAGATTACAATGAGCAGTTCTTC
TRBV4-1	TRBJ2-7	-	-	CASSQTRASYEQYF	TGCGCCAGCAGCCAAACCAGAGCGTCCTACGAGCAGTACTTC
TRBV28	TRBJ2-7	-	TRBD2	CASSLRGLAGERSYEQYF	TGTGCCAGCAGTTTAAGGGGACTAGCGGGGGAACGCTCCTACGAGCAGTACTTC
TRBV19	TRBJ2-5	-	TRBD2	CASSSGGGRGETQYF	TGTGCCAGTAGTTCCGGCGGGGGACGAGGCGAGACCCAGTACTTC